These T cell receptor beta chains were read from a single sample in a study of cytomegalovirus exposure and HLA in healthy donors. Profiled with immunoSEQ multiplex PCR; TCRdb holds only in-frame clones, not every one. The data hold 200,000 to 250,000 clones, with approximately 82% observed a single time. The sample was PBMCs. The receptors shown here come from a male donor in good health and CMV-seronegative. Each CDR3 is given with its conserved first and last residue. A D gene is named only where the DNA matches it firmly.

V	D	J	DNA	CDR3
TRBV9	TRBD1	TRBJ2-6	TGTGCCAGCAGCGTAGCGGGACAGGGGGTTGGTGGGGCCAACGTCCTGACTTTC	CASSVAGQGVGGANVLTF
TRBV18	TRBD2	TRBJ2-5	TGTGCCAGCTCACGTCGTATGGCGGGAGAGGAGACCCAGTACTTC	CASSRRMAGEETQYF
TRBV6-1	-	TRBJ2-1	TGTGCCAGCAGTGTAATCCGCGGGCAGCTCCTCGATGAGCAGTTCTTC	CASSVIRGQLLDEQFF
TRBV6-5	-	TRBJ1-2	TGTGCCAGCTCCGGGAGTTGGACTAACTATGGCTACACCTTC	CASSGSWTNYGYTF
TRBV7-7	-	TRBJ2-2	TGTGCTAGCAGCTTAGTCCCTCTCCAGGGGACCGGGGAGCTGTTTTTT	CASSLVPLQGTGELFF
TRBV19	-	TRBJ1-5	TGTGCCAGTAGTATGGCCGGACAGATCCCCAATCAGCCCCAGCATTTT	CASSMAGQIPNQPQHF
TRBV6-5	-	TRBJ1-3	TGTGCCAGCAGTCCGGGGGTAGGAACCATATATTTT	CASSPGVGTIYF
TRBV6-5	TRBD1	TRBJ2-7	TGTGCCAGCGGACAGGGGCGGAAGTACTTC	CASGQGRKYF
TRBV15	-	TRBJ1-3	TGTGCCACCAGCAGAGACCCCTGGACAGCAAACACCATATATTTT	CATSRDPWTANTIYF
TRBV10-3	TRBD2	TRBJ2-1	TGTGCCATCAGGGATATAGCGGGAGGACACAATGAGCAGTTCTTC	CAIRDIAGGHNEQFF